This TCR beta chain was sequenced during a study of T cells in Graves' hyperthyroidism and ophthalmopathy (dated by TCRdb to the late 2010s). As for the study more broadly: Peripheral blood was collected at initial diagnosis, before any treatment. TCR V-J signatures able to tell the groups apart were searched for in a discovery cohort of approximately 95 patients, of whom more than 40 had Graves' ophthalmopathy and roughly 58 had stable Graves' hyperthyroidism. Prospective prediction of ophthalmopathy was tested in an independent validation cohort of approximately 19 hyperthyroidism patients and around 16 patients who later progressed to ophthalmopathy. The 100 discovery patients were divided at random into training and test sets in a 7:3 ratio. Thyroid tissue and blood T-cell repertoires from several Graves' hyperthyroidism patients were also compared in the study. Following sampling, methimazole starting at 30 mg daily was given to hyperthyroidism patients, and high-dose intravenous methylprednisolone was given to ophthalmopathy patients. According to the paper, TCR Vbeta CDR3 sequencing was carried out on about 140 peripheral blood samples, which came from under 50 ophthalmopathy, around 75 hyperthyroidism and about 17 progressor patients.

TCR beta CDR3 regions were amplified from RNA transcripts. A first-round RT-PCR of the TCR CDR3 used the HTBI primer set with the Qiagen OneStep RT-PCR kit. Libraries were constructed in a second round of multiplex PCR, after which size selection and purification were carried out. Libraries were sequenced paired-end with 100 bp reads on an Illumina HiSeq2000. Turning to the authors' computational methods: SOAPnuke was used to process the raw data, with reads discarded if the reads contained adapters or uncalled bases, had a mean Phred below 15, or lacked an exact constant-primer or identifier match. COPE v1.2.5 was used to merge high-quality paired reads, and clonotypes were defined as unique nucleotide sequences. MiTCR v1.1 was used to align clonotypes to the IMGT TRBV, TRBD and TRBJ reference segments. The analysis was restricted to V-J combinations with a frequency above 0.0001, which together covered over 99% of the repertoires. A TCS score was defined as the ratio of F50 (clonal expansion) to E x V (chaos), with BLOSUM62-based TCRdist applied between CDR3 peptides within each V-J. Welch's t-statistics and random forest reduced several hundred V-J features to roughly 13, which were used in a naive Bayes classifier (R e1071). In TCRdb, the public reads were trimmed at Q25 with fastp and aligned with MiXCR, with productive beta chains retained. Every CDR3 protein is listed once, alongside the most common genes and DNA of its rows. What appears here as the V and J calls and clone size reflects TCRdb's work, not the paper's. For this sample there are approximately 400,000 distinct CDR3 sequences; around 13% appear just once. Roughly 9.6% of the sample is held by the ten biggest clonotypes.

The CDR3 contains 16 residues, cysteine and phenylalanine counted. Here the CDR3 DNA is all that survives: 48 bases in frame from base 1. CDR1 and CDR2, looked up from the germline V gene (reference sequence), are SGHKS and YYEKEE. The junction shows trimming of 0 bases on V and 0 bases on J, plus 10 bases between the germline ends. Overall results and qualifications from the work: During validation, the model predicted progression to ophthalmopathy a median of about 6.3 months ahead of onset, with approximately 70% sensitivity and about 75% specificity. Most expanded thyroid clonotypes (frequency above 0.001) were also detected in blood, a finding suggesting that blood repertoires may reflect thyroid immune responses. A model built on a 13 V-J signature distinguished ophthalmopathy from stable hyperthyroidism, reaching roughly 88% sensitivity and about 81% specificity in cross-validation and 80%/75% in testing. Sample size was not statistically predetermined, and blinding of investigators to group allocation was not performed.

Stable Graves' hyperthyroidism was defined as no progression to ophthalmopathy during 18 months of follow-up. Hyperthyroidism patients were aged 18 to 65 years and newly diagnosed, with disease duration of less than 2 months. Patients with uncontrolled infections, other autoimmune diseases, pregnancy or lactation were excluded. Diagnoses were established on the basis of clinical symptoms, serum thyroxine and TRAb, thyroid ultrasound, and orbital computed tomography. PBMCs were isolated from roughly 10 ml of fresh peripheral blood by Ficoll-Paque density gradient centrifugation. Total RNA was extracted with Trizol reagent, and quality was checked on an Agilent 2100 Bioanalyzer. There are a few counts of this clonotype. Its binding antigen is unknown. No much larger clonotype is one base removed from it; base qualities were not supplied.

Recombination connected TRBV5-5 to TRBJ1-5; a confident D gene designation cannot be given. Sequencing used blood. This receptor was obtained from a woman aged 60 to 75 with Graves' hyperthyroidism. The CDR3 loop reads CASSLGPAGSNQPQHF. The sequenced DNA is TGTGCCAGCAGCTTGGGGCCCGCAGGTAGCAATCAGCCCCAGCATTTT. Reference TRBV5-5 and TRBJ1-5 proteins supply the regions before and after the CDR3; the full variable domain is: DAGVTQSPTHLIKTRGQQVTLRCSPISGHKSVSWYQQVLGQGPQFIFQYYEKEERGRGNFPDRFSARQFPNYSSELNVNALLLGDSALYLCASSLGPAGSNQPQHFGDGTRLSIL.